The TCR beta chain under discussion was sequenced for a study of T-cell reconstitution after alpha-beta-depleted transplantation in children. Losses at the gene ends were 5 bases for V and 1 base for J; bases not matched to a gene: 12. The CDR3 is made up of 17 amino acids. CDR1 is MNHEY and CDR2 is SMNVEV in the germline V gene (reference sequence). Unique molecular identifiers were used to barcode this TCRbeta library. TCRdb independently ran MiXCR on the PCR reads; one entry per CDR3 protein. The data hold more than 550,000 distinct CDR3 sequences, with over 9.5% observed a single time. This clonotype appeared a few times.

The rearrangement joins TRBV27 to TRBJ2-7; the match to TRBD1 covers 9 bases. This clonotype was sampled from a human donor who donated a stem cell graft to a child with acute myeloid leukemia. The sequences come from PBMCs from the stem cell graft donor, collected from the stem cell graft. CDR3 DNA: TGTGCCAGCAGTCCATACGACAGGGGGACTTTGTCCTACGAGCAGTACTTC. Amino acid sequence: CASSPYDRGTLSYEQYF.